These 32 T cell receptor beta chains originate from one sample sequenced in a study of molecular identifiers for immune sequencing clone quantification. TCRdb analysed the PCR reads with MiXCR anew, one entry per CDR3 protein. The repertoire has over 90,000 distinct CDR3 sequences, 30% to 45% of them found once; the top ten carry roughly 10%. The sample taken for sequencing was naive CD8+ T cells from blood, with Jurkat cell RNA spiked in. Subset meaning: FACS-sorted CD8+CD4-CCR7+CD45RA+ naive T cells. These receptors all stem from a human donor in good health. Some libraries in this study had Jurkat cell RNA spiked in.

In the case of this clonotype: In this CDR3 the conserved last residue, phenylalanine or tryptophan, is missing, so a read error is likely. The CDR3 region is CASSYRASSGELFY. CDR3 coding DNA: TGTGCCAGCAGTTACCGTGCTAGTTCCGGGGAGCTGTTTTAT. The chain joins TRBV6-5 to TRBJ2-2; unclear D gene. CDR3 length: 14 residues. CDR1 MNHEY and CDR2 SVGAGI come from the germline V gene. V was shortened by 2 bases and J by 6 bases, with 10 bases between the two germline ends.

About this clonotype: A single base separates this from a much larger clone, so it may be a read error. The genes are TRBV5-3 and TRBJ2-3, with D hard to call. TRBV5-3 has ORF status, its function being uncertain. CDR3 size: 12 residues. CDR3 protein: CASSSMMDTRYF. CDR3 bases: TGTGCCAGCAGCTCAATGATGGATACGCGGTATTTT.

CDR3 region: CASSLYEETQYF. The CDR3 DNA is TGTGCCAGCAGCTTATACGAAGAGACCCAGTACTTC. This chain joins TRBV7-8 and TRBJ2-5; no clear D. Germline values: CDR1 SGHVS, CDR2 FQNEAQ. V lost 2 bases and J 3 bases, leaving 4 bases between the germline ends. CDR3 length equals 12 residues.

The chain combines TRBV13 with TRBJ2-3; D is undetermined. The germline V gene has CDR1 PRHDT and CDR2 FYEKMQ (reference sequence). V was shortened by 0 bases and J by 3 bases, with 7 bases between the two germline ends. The CDR3 covers 14 residues. The CDR3 is CASSLGQETDTQYF. The CDR3, as DNA: TGTGCCAGCAGCTTAGGCCAGGAGACAGATACGCAGTATTTT. Complete variable domain (other parts from reference TRBV13 and TRBJ2-3): AAGVIQSPRHLIKEKRETATLKCYPIPRHDTVYWYQQGPGQDPQFLISFYEKMQSDKGSIPDRFSAQQFSDYHSELNMSSLELGDSALYFCASSLGQETDTQYFGPGTRLTVL.

The rearrangement links TRBV5-4 to TRBJ2-3; a possible D gene is TRBD2 (5 bases). This CDR3 has 15 amino acids. With 4 bases removed from V and 0 bases from J, the gap between germline ends came to 12 bases. Germline CDR1 reads SGHNT; CDR2 reads YYREEE (reference sequence). CDR3 residues: CASSEMRVSTDTQYF. The CDR3 DNA is TGTGCCAGCAGCGAAATGCGGGTTAGCACAGATACGCAGTATTTT.

The chain is built from TRBV6-5 and TRBJ2-4; 8 bases are shared with TRBD1. This CDR3 is built from 14 residues. V lost 6 bases to trimming and J lost 9 bases; unmatched junction nucleotides: 10. Germline V CDR1 and CDR2: MNHEY, SVGAGI. The chain's CDR3 is CASRMTGAGSIQYF. DNA of the CDR3: TGTGCCAGCAGGATGACAGGGGCAGGAAGCATTCAGTACTTC.

This clonotype was counted between two and nine times. The V call is TRBV5-6, the J call TRBJ2-1, with unresolved D. V lost 1 base, J lost 5 bases, and 4 bases lay in between. This CDR3 has 12 amino acids. Germline CDR1 is SGHDT and CDR2 is YYEEEE. Here the CDR3 DNA reads TGTGCCAGCAGCTTGTTGAACAATGAGCAGTTCTTC. Translating gives CASSLLNNEQFF.

The sample holds many counts of this clonotype. This rearrangement joins TRBV7-8 to TRBJ2-5; either TRBD1 or TRBD2 may fit D (5 bases each). This CDR3 contains 13 residues. CDR1 and CDR2 from the germline V gene are SGHVS and FQNEAQ. The V end lost 1 base, the J end lost 5 bases, and 8 bases lay between the germline ends. The CDR3 reads CASSLGGFETQYF. The DNA for the CDR3 is TGTGCCAGCAGCTTAGGGGGGTTCGAGACCCAGTACTTC. The full variable domain, with the rest looked up from reference TRBV7-8 and TRBJ2-5, is GAGVSQSPRYKVAKRGQDVALRCDPISGHVSLFWYQQALGQGPEFLTYFQNEAQLDKSGLPSDRFFAERPEGSVSTLKIQRTQQEDSAVYLCASSLGGFETQYFGPGTRLLVL.

The sample holds a few counts of this clonotype. The V and J genes are TRBV27 and TRBJ2-7; TRBD2 agrees at 10 bases. Germline V gene data show CDR1 as MNHEY and CDR2 as SMNVEV (reference sequence). There are 13 residues in the CDR3. Germline trimming cut 8 bases from V and 4 bases from J; bases unmatched to any gene: 5. The DNA of the CDR3 is TGTGCCAGCGGGCTAGCGGGAGTGTACGAGCAGTACTTC. Translating gives CASGLAGVYEQYF.

The chain combines TRBV12-3 or TRBV12-4 with TRBJ2-5, with 7 positions matching TRBD2. The trim removed 7 bases at V and 4 bases at J, leaving 9 bases unmatched. The CDR3 extends over 14 amino acids. The CDR3 spells CASTAGAGLETQYF. As DNA, the CDR3 is TGTGCCAGCACCGCGGGAGCAGGGTTAGAGACCCAGTACTTC.

This clonotype has a count of ten or more. The V call is TRBV28, the J call TRBJ1-5; unclear D gene. V lost 6 bases to trimming and J lost 2 bases, with 11 bases between them. CDR1 is MDHEN and CDR2 is SYDVKM in the germline V gene. This CDR3 is 14 amino acids long. DNA of the CDR3: TGTGCCAGCAGCCCATGGGGAGGCAATCAGCCCCAGCATTTT. It codes for CASSPWGGNQPQHF.

The chain recombines TRBV2 with TRBJ2-1, with 7 bases lining up with TRBD2. This CDR3 has 17 amino acids. CDR1 is SNHLY and CDR2 is FYNNEI in the germline V gene. The V segment lost 8 bases and the J segment 4 bases; nucleotides outside the gene matches: 17. The CDR3 nucleotides are TGTGCCAGCGTTTTCTCCTTGGAGCGGGGCCCTTACAATGAGCAGTTCTTC. Translated, it gives CASVFSLERGPYNEQFF.

This chain links TRBV7-6 with TRBJ2-7; D may be TRBD1 (6 bases). Trimming pared 3 bases from V and 4 bases from J, leaving 13 bases between. This CDR3 contains 14 residues. Per the germline V gene, CDR1 is SGHVS and CDR2 is FNYEAQ. The CDR3 region is CASSLATGRYEQYF. DNA for the CDR3: TGTGCCAGCAGCTTGGCGACAGGACGTTACGAGCAGTACTTC.

Turning to this clonotype: With a much larger clone just one base away, this may be a read error. This rearrangement joins TRBV7-8 to TRBJ2-7; 9 positions match TRBD1. The CDR3 is made up of 14 amino acids. Unmatched junction bases numbered 9, after V lost 6 bases and J lost 6 bases. Germline V gene data show CDR1 as SGHVS and CDR2 as FQNEAQ. CDR3 amino acids: CASRSRDRAFEQYF. The CDR3 DNA reads as TGTGCCAGCAGGAGCCGGGACAGGGCGTTCGAGCAGTACTTC.

Only a few counts were recorded for this clonotype. This chain connects TRBV28 to TRBJ1-2; the D is unclear. The CDR3 runs 16 residues. The germline CDR1 and CDR2 sequences are MDHEN and SYDVKM. V lost 2 bases and J lost 2, with 15 bases in between. CDR3 sequence (DNA): TGTGCCAGCAGTTTACTCAACCTCCTGACCAACTATGGCTACACCTTC. This encodes CASSLLNLLTNYGYTF.

In its sample, this clonotype was seen many times. The chain recombines TRBV20-1 with TRBJ2-3; D is perhaps TRBD1 or TRBD2 (5 bases each). The CDR3 consists of 15 residues. In germline, CDR1 is DFQATT, CDR2 SNEGSKA (reference sequence). The V and J ends lost 0 bases and 2 bases respectively, with 12 bases between them. The CDR3 nucleotides read TGCAGTGCTAGAGATCCGGGACCATACACAGATACGCAGTATTTT. This gives the protein CSARDPGPYTDTQYF.

This clonotype occurred a few times. The chain combines TRBV7-9 with TRBJ2-1, with 7 bases lining up with TRBD1. This CDR3 comprises 14 residues. Looked up from germline, CDR1 is SEHNR and CDR2 is FQNEAQ (reference sequence). V lost 4 bases and J lost 1; bases outside the gene matches: 1. The CDR3 spells CASSYRGSYNEQFF. The CDR3 DNA sequence: TGTGCCAGCAGCTACAGGGGATCCTACAATGAGCAGTTCTTC.

This clonotype was seen at least ten times. The genes are TRBV29-1 and TRBJ1-2; D uncertain. V was trimmed by 3 bases and J by 4 bases, leaving 12 bases between them. CDR1 is SQVTM and CDR2 is ANQGSEA in the germline V gene. The CDR3 contains 13 residues. CDR3 in DNA: TGCAGCGTTGATGGAAAGGCAGCCTATGGCTACACCTTC. Protein sequence: CSVDGKAAYGYTF.

Concerning this clonotype itself: This may stem from a read error, because a much larger clone lies one nucleotide away. This rearrangement joins TRBV29-1 to TRBJ2-3; D is unresolved. Trimming stripped 6 bases from V and 4 bases from J, with 23 bases between. CDR1 is SQVTM, CDR2 ANQGSEA, per germline. The CDR3 spans 16 residues. CDR3 sequence reads: CSVAGSPSMPSDTQYF. The CDR3 bases are TGCAGCGTAGCCGGGTCCCCGTCTATGCCCTCAGATACGCAGTATTTT.

This chain connects TRBV28 to TRBJ2-5, with 7 bases fitting TRBD2. V shed 6 bases, J shed 5 bases, and the junction held 18 bases outside the gene matches. CDR1 MDHEN and CDR2 SYDVKM come from the germline V gene. This CDR3 has 17 residues. The CDR3 DNA sequence: TGTGCCAGCAGCTCCCCATTTTGGCGGGAGCTGCGGGAGACCCAGTACTTC. Protein product: CASSSPFWRELRETQYF. The full variable domain, with the rest looked up from reference TRBV28 and TRBJ2-5, is DVKVTQSSRYLVKRTGEKVFLECVQDMDHENMFWYRQDPGLGLRLIYFSYDVKMKEKGDIPEGYSVSREKKERFSLILESASTNQTSMYLCASSSPFWRELRETQYFGPGTRLLVL.

On this clonotype itself: Being one base from a much bigger clone, this may be a read error. It is likely a read error, because the conserved phenylalanine at the end of the CDR3 is missing. The chain has TRBV7-9 and TRBJ2-7, with D perhaps matching TRBD1 (6 bases). The V and J ends lost 1 base and 4 bases respectively, with 8 bases between them. CDR1 and CDR2 from the germline V gene are SEHNR and FQNEAQ (reference sequence). CDR3 length: 13 residues. The CDR3 loop reads CASSLGRGYEQYY. CDR3 DNA sequence: TGTGCCAGCAGCTTAGGTAGGGGGTACGAGCAGTACTAC.

Comments on this clonotype: A much larger clone differs from this one at a single base, so this may be a read error. The V gene is TRBV28, the J gene TRBJ2-7; no reliable D call. The CDR3 consists of 15 residues. CDR1 and CDR2 (germline): MDHEN, SYDVKM. DNA of the CDR3: TGTGCCAACAGTTTATTTGGTCGGCCCCTCGAGGAGCAGTACTTC. This translates into CANSLFGRPLEEQYF.

The chain joins TRBV5-6 to TRBJ2-7; weak D call: TRBD2 (5 bases). The germline CDR1 and CDR2 sequences are SGHDT and YYEEEE. The germline V and J ends were trimmed by 7 bases and 2 bases, with 16 bases remaining between them. The CDR3 is 14 amino acids. The CDR3 reads CASGYGMGAYEQYF. For the CDR3, the DNA is TGTGCCAGCGGCTACGGGATGGGAGCCTACGAGCAGTACTTC. The entire variable domain, with the rest obtained from reference TRBV5-6 and TRBJ2-7, is as follows: DAGVTQSPTHLIKTRGQQVTLRCSPKSGHDTVSWYQQALGQGPQFIFQYYEEEERQRGNFPDRFSGHQFPNYSSELNVNALLLGDSALYLCASGYGMGAYEQYFGPGTRLTVT.

This clonotype was found many times. The CDR3 coding sequence is TGTGCCAGCAGCCTACGGGACGAAGACTACGAGCAGTACTTC. The encoded protein is CASSLRDEDYEQYF. The rearrangement uses TRBV3-1 and TRBJ2-7; the D gene could be TRBD1 or TRBD2 (5 bases each). Between the trimmed V and J ends, which lost 4 bases and 3 bases, there was a span of 13 bases. The CDR3 has 14 amino acids. Germline values: CDR1 LGHDT, CDR2 YNNKEL (reference sequence).

This clonotype appeared once. The chain links TRBV11-2 to TRBJ2-1; D possibly corresponds to TRBD2 (6 bases). The germline gives CDR1 SGHAT, CDR2 FQNNGV. V was clipped by 1 base and J by 11 bases, with 9 bases between them. The CDR3 runs to 12 residues. In nucleotides, the CDR3 is TGTGCCAGCAGCTTAGGACTAGATAAGCAGTTCTTC. Translated, it gives CASSLGLDKQFF. Together with reference TRBV11-2 and TRBJ2-1, the CDR3 gives the full variable domain: EAGVAQSPRYKIIEKRQSVAFWCNPISGHATLYWYQQILGQGPKLLIQFQNNGVVDDSQLPKDRFSAERLKGVDSTLKIQPAKLEDSAVYLCASSLGLDKQFFGPGTRLTVL.

V usage is TRBV27 and J usage is TRBJ1-5; TRBD1 is a possible D gene (5 bases). The V gene lost 6 bases and the J gene lost 0 bases, with 15 bases spanning the gap. This CDR3 region has 16 residues. Germline V gene lookup returns CDR1 MNHEY and CDR2 SMNVEV (reference sequence). In DNA form, the CDR3 reads TGTGCCAGCAGGCCCTTAGGGGACGGTAGCAATCAGCCCCAGCATTTT. Translation: CASRPLGDGSNQPQHF.

This clonotype appeared many times. The CDR3 coding sequence is TGTGCCAGCAGTTTAAGGGGCCTAGAAGCTTTCTTT. Its translation: CASSLRGLEAFF. The gene calls are TRBV28 and TRBJ1-1, with D tentatively TRBD1 (5 bases). The CDR3 spans 12 residues. V was clipped by 2 bases and J by 8 bases, with 9 bases between them. Germline CDR1 is MDHEN and CDR2 is SYDVKM.

Note on this clonotype: This may be a read error: a much more frequent sequence differs by one nucleotide. The chain uses TRBV7-9 and TRBJ2-3, with a weak D call TRBD1 (6 bases). With 5 bases removed from V and 8 bases from J, the gap between germline ends came to 23 bases. This CDR3 has 16 amino acids. Germline CDR1 is SEHNR and CDR2 is FQNEAQ (reference sequence). For the CDR3, the DNA is TGTGCCAGCAGCCTTATTACAGGGATAGGGGCAGGTACGCAGTATTTT. Translated: CASSLITGIGAGTQYF. The variable domain in full, completed from reference TRBV7-9 and TRBJ2-3, reads DTGVSQNPRHKITKRGQNVTFRCDPISEHNRLYWYRQTLGQGPEFLTYFQNEAQLEKSRLLSDRFSAERPKGSFSTLEIQRTEQGDSAMYLCASSLITGIGAGTQYFGPGTRLTVL.

The table lists this clonotype with a few counts. Likely a read error: the CDR3 ends without its conserved phenylalanine or tryptophan. The chain employs TRBV29-1 and TRBJ1-1; D is possibly TRBD1 (5 bases). Looked up from germline, CDR1 is SQVTM and CDR2 is ANQGSEA. The length of the CDR3 is 13 residues. The V end was cut by 6 bases, the J end by 0 bases, with 11 bases between. Here the CDR3 reads CSVGLGVNTEAFI. For the CDR3, the DNA is TGCAGCGTGGGACTAGGGGTGAACACTGAAGCTTTCATT.

In its sample, this clonotype was seen a few times. The germline gene is not matched at one end of the junction; a read error may be the cause. This chain connects TRBV3-1 to TRBJ1-5; D ambiguous. Germline V gene lookup returns CDR1 LGHDT and CDR2 YNNKEL (reference sequence). The CDR3 loop spans 15 amino acids. The CDR3 nucleotides read TGTGCCGGCAGCCAAAGGCCCACCGCGCTCGATCCCCAGCATTTT. This gives the protein CAGSQRPTALDPQHF.

Turning to this clonotype: This clone may be a read error of a much larger clone one base away. This sequence joins TRBV28 and TRBJ2-3; D perhaps matches TRBD1 (5 bases). CDR3 length: 15 residues. Germline CDR1 and CDR2: MDHEN and SYDVKM. The CDR3 DNA is TGTGCCAGCAGTTTGTGGGGCCGACGCACAGAAACGCAGTATTTT. Translating it yields CASSLWGRRTETQYF.

With regard to this clonotype: A much larger clone lies a single base off, so this may be a read error. Because the CDR3 is missing its conserved closing phenylalanine or tryptophan, this is likely a read error. The chain uses TRBV7-8 and TRBJ2-2; a weak D match, TRBD2 (6 bases). This CDR3 has 14 residues. V dropped 1 base and J dropped 9 bases, with 12 bases sitting between them. Germline V gives CDR1 SGHVS, CDR2 FQNEAQ. CDR3 bases: TGTGCCAGCAGCTTAGGCGGGGCAGGCAGGGAGCTGTTTTTA. It codes for CASSLGGAGRELFL.